Below, 20 T cell receptor beta chains from the same sample are listed, as sequenced in a study of blood T cell repertoires in COVID-19. Clones were read by immunoSEQ multiplex PCR, and TCRdb kept only the in-frame ones, dropping some. Counted here are 95,000 to 150,000 clones, over 75% occurring once; the ten biggest clones make up about 4.5%. The sequenced material came from peripheral blood. The origin of the receptors is a woman in her 70s with acute or convalescent COVID-19.

V gene TRBV5-1 combines with J gene TRBJ1-6; D call uncertain. Trimming left V 2 bases short and J 8 bases short, with 11 bases between. The CDR3 sequence is 14 residues long. The germline gives CDR1 SGHRS, CDR2 YFSETQ. CDR3 bases: TGCGCCAGCAGCTTTGATTGGAGGGATTCACCCCTCCACTTT. Residues: CASSFDWRDSPLHF.

CDR3 nucleotide sequence: TGTGCCACCAGTGGGGGGCAAGTAGTAGGTTTCGAGACCCAGTACTTC. Its protein is CATSGGQVVGFETQYF. This chain uses TRBV24-1 with TRBJ2-5, with D maybe TRBD1 (6 bases). The V and J ends lost 5 bases and 5 bases respectively, with 20 bases between them. In germline, CDR1 is KGHDR, CDR2 SFDVKD. The length of the CDR3 is 16 residues.

The chain carries TRBV6-2 or TRBV6-3 and TRBJ1-1; D gene uncertain. The germline V gene encodes CDR1 MNHEY and CDR2 SVGEGT. The CDR3 extends over 11 amino acids. V shed 5 bases and J shed 6 bases, with 7 bases lying between them. The CDR3 sequence is CASSHGAEAFF. The CDR3 DNA reads as TGTGCCAGCAGTCACGGGGCTGAAGCTTTCTTT.

About this clone: At the DNA level, this CDR3 is encoded by other sequences in the same sample as well. The chain couples TRBV3-1 (or the pseudogene TRBV3-2) to TRBJ2-7; weak D call: TRBD2 (6 bases). This CDR3 has 15 amino acids. V was pared by 1 base and J by 0 bases, with 10 bases between. In germline, CDR1 is LGHDT, CDR2 YNNKEL (reference sequence). The CDR3 spells CASSQVGGPSYEQYF. CDR3 sequence (DNA): TGTGCCAGCAGCCAAGTCGGGGGTCCCTCCTACGAGCAGTACTTC.

The chain carries TRBV10-3 and TRBJ2-3; 11 positions match TRBD2. J lost 2 bases, V lost 10 bases, and 5 bases had no gene match. Germline CDR1 is ENHRY and CDR2 is SYGVKD. This CDR3 has 14 amino acids. CDR3 in DNA: TGTGCCACCAAGACTAGCGGGATCACAGATACGCAGTATTTT. Protein sequence: CATKTSGITDTQYF.

The chain combines TRBV19 with TRBJ2-2; no reliable D call. The CDR3 spans 13 residues. V was clipped by 6 bases and J by 6 bases, with 11 bases between them. CDR1 is LNHDA and CDR2 is SQIVND in the germline V gene (reference sequence). CDR3 loop: CASSQYLSGELFF. DNA of the CDR3: TGTGCCAGTAGCCAATACTTATCCGGGGAGCTGTTTTTT. Drawing the rest from reference TRBV19 and TRBJ2-2, the complete variable domain is DGGITQSPKYLFRKEGQNVTLSCEQNLNHDAMYWYRQDPGQGLRLIYYSQIVNDFQKGDIAEGYSVSREKKESFPLTVTSAQKNPTAFYLCASSQYLSGELFFGEGSRLTVL.

This chain connects TRBV4-3 to TRBJ1-4; unclear D gene. Germline assignment: CDR1 LGHNA and CDR2 YSLEER. CDR3 length equals 15 residues. V dropped 1 base and J dropped 4 bases, with 10 bases sitting between them. The CDR3 nucleotides read TGCGCCAGCAGCCAAGGCCTTACAAGTAATGAAAAACTGTTTTTT. It is translated as CASSQGLTSNEKLFF.

CDR3 residues: CASSLRSMATNEKLFF. In DNA form, the CDR3 reads TGTGCCAGCAGTTTGAGGAGTATGGCAACTAATGAAAAACTGTTTTTT. The chain links TRBV27 to TRBJ1-4; D is undetermined. V was shortened by 3 bases and J by 0 bases, with 11 bases between the two germline ends. The germline CDR1 and CDR2 sequences are MNHEY and SMNVEV (reference sequence). This CDR3 has 16 residues.

This clone has a handful of counts. V usage is TRBV6-5 and J usage is TRBJ1-4, with a possible D match to TRBD1 (6 bases). The V end lost 0 bases, the J end lost 3 bases, and 11 bases lay between the germline ends. CDR3 size: 16 residues. CDR1 is MNHEY, CDR2 SVGAGI, per germline. This CDR3 is CASSYSYPGANEKLFF. The CDR3 DNA reads TGTGCCAGCAGTTACTCGTATCCAGGGGCTAATGAAAAACTGTTTTTT.

The V gene is TRBV28, the J gene TRBJ2-5; tentatively, D is TRBD1 (6 bases). Trimming removed 4 bases at V and 1 base at J, with 7 bases between. Germline V gene sequence: CDR1 MDHEN, CDR2 SYDVKM. CDR3 length equals 13 residues. The CDR3 reads CASSYRVQETQYF. The CDR3 DNA sequence: TGTGCCAGCAGTTACAGGGTCCAAGAGACCCAGTACTTC.

The J gene is TRBJ1-1, the V gene TRBV3-1 (or the pseudogene TRBV3-2); D remains unclear. V gave up 4 bases and J gave up 0 bases, with 6 bases separating them. The CDR3 spans 13 residues. The germline CDR1 and CDR2 sequences are LGHDT and YNNKEL (reference sequence). This CDR3 reads CASSPHMNTEAFF. The CDR3 DNA reads as TGTGCCAGCAGCCCTCACATGAACACTGAAGCTTTCTTT.

The chain uses TRBV11-2 and TRBJ2-5; D gene ambiguous. V was cut by 1 base and J by 4 bases, with 7 bases left in between. The germline CDR1 and CDR2 sequences are SGHAT and FQNNGV. The CDR3 totals 13 residues. The CDR3 loop reads CASSLAYVETQYF. As DNA, the CDR3 is TGTGCCAGCAGCTTAGCCTACGTAGAGACCCAGTACTTC.

Notes on this clone: At one boundary the junction diverges from the germline segment, which might be a read error. This chain joins TRBV3-1 (or the pseudogene TRBV3-2) and TRBJ1-1; 7 nucleotides agree with TRBD1. Looked up from germline, CDR1 is LGHDT and CDR2 is YNNKEL (reference sequence). The CDR3 loop spans 14 amino acids. The CDR3 spells CASRQGGLNTEAFF. As DNA, the CDR3 is TGTGCCAGCAGACAAGGGGGCCTGAACACTGAAGCTTTCTTT.

The chain couples TRBV11-3 to TRBJ2-2, with D unresolved. The CDR3 is made up of 13 amino acids. Trimming removed 3 bases at V and 1 base at J, with 3 bases between. Germline values: CDR1 SGHNT, CDR2 YENEEA. The CDR3 DNA follows: TGTGCCAGCAGCTTGAGGAACACCGGGGAGCTGTTTTTT. Its translation: CASSLRNTGELFF. The full variable domain, its missing parts supplied by reference TRBV11-3 and TRBJ2-2, is EAGVVQSPRYKIIEKKQPVAFWCNPISGHNTLYWYLQNLGQGPELLIRYENEEAVDDSQLPKDRFSAERLKGVDSTLKIQPAELGDSAVYLCASSLRNTGELFFGEGSRLTVL.

This chain uses TRBV5-1 with TRBJ2-2; a possible D gene is TRBD1 (5 bases). CDR3 length: 13 amino acids. V shed 4 bases and J shed 1 base, with 5 bases lying between them. Germline V gene sequence: CDR1 SGHRS, CDR2 YFSETQ. The CDR3 DNA reads as TGCGCCAGCAGCCAGGGGAACACCGGGGAGCTGTTTTTT. This sequence encodes CASSQGNTGELFF.

The V call is TRBV19, the J call TRBJ1-2; unclear D gene. V lost 3 bases and J lost 0, with 11 bases in between. Germline V gene lookup returns CDR1 LNHDA and CDR2 SQIVND (reference sequence). CDR3 length equals 15 residues. The DNA for the CDR3 is TGTGCCAGTAGTATCAGTGTCGCAGCTAACTATGGCTACACCTTC. This gives the protein CASSISVAANYGYTF.

V usage is TRBV6-5 and J usage is TRBJ2-1, with D possibly being TRBD1 (6 bases). V was shortened by 6 bases and J by 8 bases, with 20 bases between the two germline ends. Germline CDR1 is MNHEY and CDR2 is SVGAGI. This CDR3 is built from 15 residues. The CDR3 here is CASRLDPQGRHEQFF. CDR3 DNA sequence: TGTGCCAGCAGACTCGACCCCCAGGGGCGGCATGAGCAGTTCTTC.

The chain uses TRBV7-2 and TRBJ2-4; D is undetermined. This CDR3 spans 15 amino acids. The V gene's germline CDR1 is SGHTA and CDR2 FQGNSA. With 5 bases removed from V and 3 bases from J, the gap between germline ends came to 14 bases. CDR3 protein: CASSHYDLGKNIQYF. Written as DNA, the CDR3 is TGTGCCAGCAGCCATTATGACCTAGGCAAAAACATTCAGTACTTC.

V usage is TRBV7-2 and J usage is TRBJ1-2, with TRBD1 matching 8 bases. The V segment lost 5 bases and the J segment 3 bases; nucleotides outside the gene matches: 11. This CDR3 comprises 16 residues. Germline CDR1 is SGHTA and CDR2 is FQGNSA. The CDR3 loop is CASSPRSGGADYGYTF. The CDR3 nucleotides are TGTGCCAGCAGCCCGAGATCAGGGGGCGCCGACTATGGCTACACCTTC. Full variable domain (missing parts from reference TRBV7-2 and TRBJ1-2): GAGVSQSPSNKVTEKGKDVELRCDPISGHTALYWYRQSLGQGLEFLIYFQGNSAPDKSGLPSDRFSAERTGGSVSTLTIQRTQQEDSAVYLCASSPRSGGADYGYTFGSGTRLTVV.

The gene calls are TRBV11-3 and TRBJ1-2; no firm D call. This CDR3 region has 11 residues. Deletions cut 1 base from V and 9 bases from J, with 6 bases between. Germline V gene sequence: CDR1 SGHNT, CDR2 YENEEA. CDR3: CASSLGERYTF. CDR3 bases: TGTGCCAGCAGCTTAGGCGAGCGCTACACCTTC.